This TCR beta chain is from a study of cytomegalovirus exposure and HLA in healthy donors. V was pared by 0 bases and J by 2 bases, with 14 bases between. There are 17 residues in the CDR3. Germline V gene data show CDR1 as LGHNA and CDR2 as YSLEER. Produced via immunoSEQ multiplex PCR; TCRdb's table is partial and in-frame only. The sample contains around 150,000 clones, 80% to 90% of which appear only once. The clonotype comes from a woman aged 25 to 39 in good health and CMV-seronegative. This sequence joins TRBV4-3 and TRBJ2-1, with a possible D match to TRBD2 (5 bases). Sequencing was done on a sample of PBMCs. The CDR3 here is CASSQDWRAEPYNEQFF. In nucleotides, the CDR3 is TGCGCCAGCAGCCAAGATTGGCGAGCGGAGCCCTACAATGAGCAGTTCTTC.